The sequence of this T cell receptor beta chain was determined in a study of cytomegalovirus exposure and HLA in healthy donors (dated 2017 in TCRdb). Study-wide context: According to an earlier analysis of a few hundred of the donors, roughly 180 million T cells yielded 117 million unique TCR beta sequences and more than 250 Gb of sequence data. An early release covering 550 to 700 HLA-typed donors comprised about 320 gigabases of sequencing data and around 86 million unique TCR sequences. Of the roughly 420 genotyped donors, roughly 76% were placed in the genetic ancestry cluster associated with self-reported Caucasian donors. The study aimed to test whether signatures of past pathogen exposure could be identified by cataloging public T cell receptors. The study used immunosequencing to profile the T cell repertoires of approximately 650 subjects and linked those repertoires to cytomegalovirus serostatus. Along with the approximately 700-subject first cohort, a separate validation cohort of over a hundred different subjects was used. High-throughput TCR immunosequencing, statistical association of individual TCRs with disease status, and machine learning were combined to predict cytomegalovirus infection status. In a later analysis, previously published TCR beta repertoires from several hundred donors were re-analyzed and high-resolution HLA genotyping was added so that TCR occurrence patterns could be studied. The later analysis used no new phenotypic data to find candidate immune exposures, relying instead on TCR beta sequences and their occurrence across donors. To decide whether each TCR beta V gene segment behaved as functional or pseudogenic, an earlier analysis of some 570 of the donors relied on high-throughput TCR beta sequencing. Donor age, sex, ethnicity and CMV serostatus were collected together with the repertoire data. Genome-wide SNP genotypes for about three fifths of the roughly 700 donors were used in a later genetic analysis, which treated that subset as a discovery cohort. Every discovery cohort repertoire had been produced on one sequencing platform. HLA typing covered class I and class II loci at four-digit resolution. The number of typed donors differed by locus: roughly 629-630 for A, B, C, DRB1 and DQB1; some 540 for DQA1; 600 to 610 for DPA1; and about 450 for DPB1. Four or five DR-DQ haplotypes were handled as single units for association and clustering, since linkage in the cohort was strong. Across some 400 genotyped donors of the cohort, an average of roughly 250,000 unique TCR beta nucleotide sequences per donor were sequenced, and approximately 19% of those sequences were non-productive.

Study-wide findings and limitations: When HLA alleles, especially DR and DQ, strongly co-occurred, TCR associations were difficult to assign to individual alleles. According to the authors, the approach could potentially be generalized to other disease states and immunological phenotypes. Correlated functional status among segregating V segments might be attributable to linkage disequilibrium, but an unknown experimental factor could not be ruled out. V-gene and J-gene trimming of TCR beta chains was associated with a missense DCLRE1C variant in a later genetic analysis, and the association was replicated in an independent cohort. In a later analysis, HLA-associated TCR beta chains showed more clonal expansion and lower generation probabilities than non-associated chains that were equally common. In this cohort, only TCR beta chains were sequenced, and detectable features were limited by the absence of alpha or paired-chain data. In a later analysis, several top co-occurrence clusters were reported to appear linked to parvovirus B19, influenza, CMV and Epstein-Barr virus. In both the original and validation cohorts, the classifier was reported to diagnose cytomegalovirus status with high specificity and sensitivity. In an earlier analysis of several hundred of the donors, most TCR beta V segments were observed in productive rearrangements about 87% or about 30% of the time, broadly matching IMGT annotations. About 17 rarely observed V segments, including chromosome 9 orphons, were excluded from the earlier analysis of about 500 of the donors because counts were too low. A few of the identified cytomegalovirus-associated TCR beta chains were confirmed in vitro to be specific for cytomegalovirus antigens. In a later analysis, most CMV-associated TCR beta chains were found to appear HLA-restricted, with HLA associations seemingly driven largely by CMV exposure. A cluster of highly shared sequence variants was judged likely to represent a technical artifact of the sequencing pipeline. While some public TCRs were present in many individuals, most TCR sequences turned up only very rarely across donors. Because HLA typing was missing for some donors at each locus, association tests included only the typed subset. The only immune exposure information available for the cohort was CMV serostatus. In a later genetic analysis, fewer N-insertions in productive TCRs were reported among donors in an Asian-associated ancestry cluster than the roughly 640-donor mean. Some IMGT-functional V segments, including TRBV6-2 and TRBV6-3, could not be told apart with the 87-base-pair reads, so those segments were excluded. The presence/absence analyses assumed that sequencing depth was roughly uniform across donors, and that assumption may not be true. A later analysis found that TCR association rates varied across HLA loci, with DRB1 alleles showing the most associated TCRs and HLA-C alleles the fewest. In the study, roughly 160 TCR beta chains were listed as associated with cytomegalovirus. A further reported finding was that TCR beta sequences accurately predicted the HLA-A and HLA-B alleles for most subjects in the first cohort. Specific HLA alleles were associated with 18,000 or so TCR beta sequences at a false discovery rate of 0.05 in a later analysis.

The germline V gene sets CDR1 to SGHVS and CDR2 to FQNEAQ. Cut back by 3 bases and 4 bases, the V and J ends lie 13 bases apart. The CDR3 starts with the cysteine, ends with the phenylalanine, and has 15 residues. Solely the CDR3 DNA is kept, with 45 bases framed from the first base. Of note for this clone: There is no known antigen for this receptor. No much larger clone is present one base from it, and per-base qualities are unavailable.

In total, more than 500 healthy bone marrow donors made up the cohort. At the time of sampling, every cohort member was nominally healthy, though immune exposures that went unrecorded were likely present. The donor was CMV seropositive and was included in the group of around 300 seropositive cohort members. Every donor gave a peripheral blood sample, and the peripheral blood mononuclear cells from that sample were used for TCR beta sequencing. The Qiagen DNeasy Blood Extraction Kit was used to extract genomic DNA from the blood cell samples. The library was obtained by the immunoSEQ multiplex PCR assay. For the multiplex PCR, a mixture combining 60 forward primers for TCR Vbeta segments and 13 reverse primers for TCR Jbeta segments was used. Amplification of the CDR3 region of rearranged TCR beta genes was performed with a multiplex PCR assay on genomic DNA. The Illumina HiSeq System was used to sequence the amplified TCR beta libraries as 87-base-pair reads. The published analysis was carried out like this. A later analysis counted approximately 74 million unique TCR beta chains across the 666 repertoires, and some 11 million of these chains were shared by at least two donors. To remove PCR and sequencing errors, raw reads were error-corrected and collapsed into unique sequences using a nearest-neighbor algorithm that merged closely related sequences. V, D and J gene segments were assigned by aligning CDR3 sequences to IMGT reference sequences. Each retained sequence needed at least a six-nucleotide match to both a V gene segment and a J gene segment. Rearrangements were called productive when the CDR3 lacked stop codons and stayed in frame with V and J; all others were non-productive. Following IMGT convention, CDR3 was defined as the stretch from the second conserved V-encoded cysteine to the conserved J-encoded phenylalanine. Sequences without an unambiguous match to a single V gene segment were excluded from the earlier analysis of 450 to 750 of the donors. In an earlier analysis of 587 of the donors, V segments were called functional above 56.7% productive rearrangements and were called segregating when the between-donor standard deviation exceeded 5%. A statistical classification framework was built for diagnosing cytomegalovirus status from the catalog of TCR beta chain sequences. A later analysis assigned V and J genes by comparing TCR nucleotide sequences with IMGT/GENE-DB human TR gene sequences. A later analysis assigned CDR3 sequences and most-parsimonious VDJ recombination scenarios with the TCRdist pipeline. A later analysis defined each TCR beta chain by its CDR3 amino acid sequence plus V-gene family, and excluded reads lacking a unique V-gene family. In a later analysis, around 600 highly shared, low-generation-probability nucleotide sequences were removed to address suspected cross-contamination and a sequencing artifact. A later analysis calculated a clonal expansion index for each public chain from normalized within-repertoire ranks of inferred template counts. A later analysis computed generation probabilities with a VDJ recombination model fitted to out-of-frame rearrangements, and checked the results against IGoR. Hypergeometric tests were used in a later analysis to score TCR-TCR, TCR-HLA and TCR-CMV co-occurrence, with a repertoire-size bias correction applied to the TCR pairs. False discovery rates were estimated in a later analysis by permuting HLA or CMV assignments 20 times. In a later analysis, co-occurring TCRs were grouped using DBSCAN, and TCRdist sequence similarity was added for clustering within HLA-allele-positive subsets. Repertoires with fewer than 30,000 or more than 120,000 public chains were left out of co-occurrence clustering, as were four to six repertoires with anomalous nucleotide sharing. TCRdb provides this immuneACCESS table in a form limited to in-frame rearrangements. Some clones are lacking; in checked studies, under half of them reflect an unresolved V gene, and why the rest are absent is not known. Clonal size and the V and J genes are those of that table, whereas D and trimming came from the DNA. The sample table records about 190,000 clones; about four fifths of these occur just once. 4.5% to 7.5% of the sample is in the top ten clones.

Rearrangement joined TRBV7-8 to TRBJ2-1, with the D gene too uncertain to name. Specimen: PBMCs. This receptor was identified in a woman in her thirties in good health and CMV-seropositive. The CDR3 in this case is CASSFGYGGYNEQFF. The DNA sequence is as follows: TGTGCCAGCAGCTTCGGATACGGCGGATACAATGAGCAGTTCTTC.